The 25 T cell receptor beta chains reported below all come from one sample, sequenced in a study of T cell repertoires in ileal Crohn's disease. The sorted cells were lamina propria lymphocytes from surgical specimens, first isolated by density gradient. The repertoire was sequenced with immunoSEQ multiplex PCR; TCRdb's copy has only in-frame clones and lacks some. Among some 3,000 clones listed, roughly 88% were seen once. Sequenced sample: CD4+ T cells sorted from the ileum. These receptors all come from an adult with Crohn's disease.

This clone has just a few counts. The chain links TRBV6-4 to TRBJ2-1, with 14 positions matching TRBD2. The germline gives CDR1 MRHNA, CDR2 SNTAGT. Trimming cost V 7 bases and J 4 bases; bases outside gene matches: 3. This CDR3 comprises 15 residues. The CDR3 sequence is CASKGTSGGYNEQFF. CDR3 nucleotides: TGTGCCAGCAAAGGGACTAGCGGGGGTTACAATGAGCAGTTCTTC.

The rearrangement joins TRBV9 to TRBJ2-1, with D possibly being TRBD2 (7 bases). The CDR3 length is 15 residues. CDR1 and CDR2 (germline): SGDLS, YYNGEE. Between the trimmed V and J ends, which lost 0 bases and 8 bases, there was a span of 15 bases. As DNA, the CDR3 is TGTGCCAGCAGCGTAGCTCTAGGGGGAGGGGATGAGCAGTTCTTC. It specifies CASSVALGGGDEQFF.

This chain joins TRBV29-1 and TRBJ1-3, with D hard to call. The CDR3 is 13 amino acids. The ends were cut back, 4 bases at V and 6 bases at J, with 13 bases in the middle. The V gene's germline CDR1 is SQVTM and CDR2 ANQGSEA. CDR3 region: CSVAEGGENTIYF. The CDR3 nucleotides read TGCAGCGTTGCCGAGGGAGGAGAAAACACCATATATTTT.

The chain carries TRBV28 and TRBJ1-5; 9 nucleotides line up with TRBD1. This CDR3 is built from 17 residues. Germline trimming cut 5 bases from V and 2 bases from J; bases unmatched to any gene: 10. The V gene's germline CDR1 is MDHEN and CDR2 SYDVKM. CDR3 sequence reads: CASSRPGQGKGNQPQHF. In nucleotides, the CDR3 is TGTGCCAGCAGTCGCCCTGGACAGGGGAAAGGCAATCAGCCCCAGCATTTT.

Within the sample, this clone is large (0.1 to 1%). The chain couples TRBV6-5 to TRBJ2-7; 7 bases match TRBD1. The CDR3 runs 11 residues. Germline V gene lookup returns CDR1 MNHEY and CDR2 SVGAGI. V gave up 10 bases and J gave up 5 bases; unmatched junction bases: 5. This chain's CDR3 is CATDRENEQYF. The CDR3 DNA is TGTGCCACAGACAGGGAAAACGAGCAGTACTTC.

This clone was found a few times. V and J are TRBV19 and TRBJ2-2; 9 bases align to TRBD1. CDR1 is LNHDA and CDR2 is SQIVND in the germline V gene (reference sequence). The junction had 9 bases not matched to a gene; V was cut back by 6 bases and J by 4 bases. This CDR3 has 16 amino acids. The CDR3 DNA follows: TGTGCCAGTAGAGTGGGGGGACAGGGATCCACCGGGGAGCTGTTTTTT. This encodes CASRVGGQGSTGELFF. Together with reference TRBV19 and TRBJ2-2, the CDR3 gives the full variable domain: DGGITQSPKYLFRKEGQNVTLSCEQNLNHDAMYWYRQDPGQGLRLIYYSQIVNDFQKGDIAEGYSVSREKKESFPLTVTSAQKNPTAFYLCASRVGGQGSTGELFFGEGSRLTVL.

A single count supports this clone. This sequence joins TRBV4-1 and TRBJ2-7; 11 bases line up with TRBD2. This CDR3 contains 16 residues. J lost 6 bases, V lost 1 base, and 8 bases had no gene match. Germline CDR1 reads MGHRA; CDR2 reads YSYEKL. CDR3 DNA sequence: TGCGCCAGCAGCCAAGTCTTAGCGGGAGGGCTGGGCGAGCAGTACTTC. Translation: CASSQVLAGGLGEQYF.

This chain connects TRBV18 to TRBJ2-3; 10 bases match TRBD2. Germline-derived CDR1 and CDR2 are KGHSH and LQKENI. The CDR3 runs to 17 residues. V lost 2 bases, J lost 6 bases, and 11 bases stayed unmatched. The CDR3 region is CASSPSSPAGGQDTQYF. The CDR3 bases are TGTGCCAGCTCACCATCGAGCCCAGCGGGGGGGCAGGATACGCAGTATTTT. Together with reference TRBV18 and TRBJ2-3, the CDR3 gives the full variable domain: NAGVMQNPRHLVRRRGQEARLRCSPMKGHSHVYWYRQLPEEGLKFMVYLQKENIIDESGMPKERFSAEFPKEGPSILRIQQVVRGDSAAYFCASSPSSPAGGQDTQYFGPGTRLTVL.

The chain carries TRBV9 and TRBJ1-1; D unresolved. Germline loops: CDR1 SGDLS, CDR2 YYNGEE. The CDR3 sequence is 14 residues long. Trimming pared 2 bases from V and 0 bases from J, leaving 8 bases between. The CDR3 reads CASSVSSLNTEAFF. In nucleotides, the CDR3 is TGTGCCAGCAGCGTTAGCAGTTTGAACACTGAAGCTTTCTTT.

V gene TRBV18 combines with J gene TRBJ2-7, with 10 bases fitting TRBD1. The CDR3 is 15 residues long. V lost 2 bases, J lost 3 bases, and 4 bases stayed unmatched. Germline-derived CDR1 and CDR2 are KGHSH and LQKENI. The CDR3 nucleotides are TGTGCCAGCTCACCAGTAGGACAGGGGGACTACGAGCAGTACTTC. This gives the protein CASSPVGQGDYEQYF.

The chain recombines TRBV9 with TRBJ2-2; the match to TRBD1 covers 10 bases. V gave up 4 bases and J gave up 4 bases; unmatched junction bases: 4. CDR1 and CDR2 (germline): SGDLS, YYNGEE. The CDR3 covers 15 residues. The CDR3 sequence: CASSTRTGGTGELFF. CDR3 nucleotide sequence: TGTGCCAGCAGCACCCGGACAGGGGGCACCGGGGAGCTGTTTTTT.

The chain has TRBV4-1 and TRBJ1-5; D is ambiguous. Trimming cost V 4 bases and J 4 bases, with 8 bases left between them. This CDR3 region has 13 residues. The germline V gene has CDR1 MGHRA and CDR2 YSYEKL. The CDR3 loop is CASSLDPNQPQHF. In DNA, the CDR3 is TGCGCCAGCAGCCTAGATCCGAATCAGCCCCAGCATTTT.

The chain employs TRBV30 and TRBJ2-2; D not certain. Trimming took 5 bases from V and 4 from J, leaving 14 bases between them. Germline CDR1 is GTSNPN and CDR2 is SVGIG (reference sequence). The CDR3 sequence is 14 residues long. The chain's CDR3 is CAWYADSGTGELFF. Written as DNA, the CDR3 is TGTGCCTGGTACGCGGATTCCGGCACCGGGGAGCTGTTTTTT.

The count of this clone is one. This chain connects TRBV30 to TRBJ2-7; 14 bases align to TRBD2. Germline values: CDR1 GTSNPN, CDR2 SVGIG (reference sequence). This CDR3 has 13 amino acids. V lost 8 bases and J lost 4; bases outside the gene matches: 4. The CDR3 DNA follows: TGTGCCGGGGGGACTAGCGGGAGATACGAGCAGTACTTC. It codes for CAGGTSGRYEQYF. Complete variable domain (other parts from reference TRBV30 and TRBJ2-7): SQTIHQWPATLVQPVGSPLSLECTVEGTSNPNLYWYRQAAGRGLQLLFYSVGIGQISSEVPQNLSASRPQDRQFILSSKKLLLSDSGFYLCAGGTSGRYEQYFGPGTRLTVT.

V usage is TRBV5-1 and J usage is TRBJ2-2; 7 nucleotides align to TRBD1. The CDR3 runs 15 residues. Losses at the gene ends were 2 bases for V and 4 bases for J; bases not matched to a gene: 5. Per the germline V gene, CDR1 is SGHRS and CDR2 is YFSETQ. The CDR3 DNA reads as TGCGCCAGCAGCTTAGAAGGGGGCAGCACCGGGGAGCTGTTTTTT. It codes for CASSLEGGSTGELFF.

The chain has TRBV28 and TRBJ1-6, with D possibly being TRBD1 (6 bases). The V gene lost 11 bases and the J gene lost 0 bases, with 17 bases spanning the gap. The CDR3 has 16 residues. Germline V gene data show CDR1 as MDHEN and CDR2 as SYDVKM. The CDR3 DNA reads TGTGCCGCTGAAACAGGGCTCAGCTCCTATAATTCACCCCTCCACTTT. This gives the protein CAAETGLSSYNSPLHF.

V usage is TRBV29-1 and J usage is TRBJ1-1, with D unresolved. The CDR3 totals 12 residues. Germline V gives CDR1 SQVTM, CDR2 ANQGSEA. V gave up 4 bases and J gave up 7 bases, with 13 bases separating them. The CDR3 region has the DNA TGCAGCGTTGGTCGGGGTAGGGATGAAGCTTTCTTT. Translating gives CSVGRGRDEAFF.

The chain couples TRBV28 to TRBJ1-1; the match to TRBD1 covers 7 bases. The germline V gene encodes CDR1 MDHEN and CDR2 SYDVKM. The CDR3 covers 12 residues. With V trimmed by 1 base and J by 8 bases, 1 base remained unmatched. Here the CDR3 reads CASSLSDREAFF. The CDR3, as DNA: TGTGCCAGCAGTTTATCGGACAGGGAAGCTTTCTTT.

J is TRBJ1-1 and V is TRBV11-3; D remains ambiguous. The CDR3 extends over 13 amino acids. Trimming shortened V by 5 bases and J by 7 bases, and 14 bases separated the two germline ends. Germline-derived CDR1 and CDR2 are SGHNT and YENEEA. Written as DNA, the CDR3 is TGTGCCAGCAGCGAAGGAGGAGTCAGTGAAGCTTTCTTT. Its translation: CASSEGGVSEAFF. The full variable domain, with the rest looked up from reference TRBV11-3 and TRBJ1-1, is EAGVVQSPRYKIIEKKQPVAFWCNPISGHNTLYWYLQNLGQGPELLIRYENEEAVDDSQLPKDRFSAERLKGVDSTLKIQPAELGDSAVYLCASSEGGVSEAFFGQGTRLTVV.

The table lists this clone with a count of one. The chain uses TRBV9 and TRBJ1-2, with 7 bases that match TRBD1. The CDR3 consists of 14 residues. The V gene's germline CDR1 is SGDLS and CDR2 YYNGEE. The V and J ends lost 0 bases and 6 bases, in that order; junction bases with no gene match: 5. CDR3 sequence reads: CASSVGDRDNGYTF. The CDR3 DNA reads TGTGCCAGCAGCGTAGGAGACAGGGACAATGGCTACACCTTC.

The chain uses TRBV5-1 and TRBJ1-4; no clear D gene. The germline CDR1 and CDR2 sequences are SGHRS and YFSETQ. This CDR3 has 13 residues. Trimming pared 4 bases from V and 7 bases from J, leaving 11 bases between. CDR3 sequence: CASSQTVGEKLFF. CDR3 in DNA: TGCGCCAGCAGCCAAACAGTGGGTGAAAAACTGTTTTTT. The full variable domain, its missing parts supplied by reference TRBV5-1 and TRBJ1-4, is KAGVTQTPRYLIKTRGQQVTLSCSPISGHRSVSWYQQTPGQGLQFLFEYFSETQRNKGNFPGRFSGRQFSNSRSEMNVSTLELGDSALYLCASSQTVGEKLFFGSGTQLSVL.

This sequence joins TRBV10-3 and TRBJ2-1, with TRBD2 identical over 10 bases. After removal of 0 bases from V and 0 bases from J, the junction contained 11 bases not matched to a gene. CDR1 and CDR2 from the germline V gene are ENHRY and SYGVKD. The CDR3 totals 20 residues. The CDR3 here is CAISESPSGGLISSYNEQFF. The CDR3 DNA reads as TGTGCCATCAGTGAGTCTCCTAGCGGGGGATTAATCAGCTCCTACAATGAGCAGTTCTTC.

The chain couples TRBV9 to TRBJ1-6, with D possibly matching TRBD1 (6 bases). This CDR3 comprises 15 residues. CDR1 and CDR2 from the germline V gene are SGDLS and YYNGEE. Between the trimmed V and J ends, which lost 3 bases and 11 bases, there was a span of 18 bases. This CDR3 is CASSARTDRNAPLHF. The CDR3 DNA sequence: TGTGCCAGCAGCGCCCGGACAGACCGAAATGCACCCCTCCACTTT.

The chain's CDR3 is CASSLEPGLWPQHF. CDR3 DNA sequence: TGCGCCAGCAGCTTGGAACCGGGGTTATGGCCCCAGCATTTT. The genes are TRBV5-1 and TRBJ1-5; D ambiguous. The V end was cut by 0 bases, the J end by 9 bases, with 13 bases between. Germline loops: CDR1 SGHRS, CDR2 YFSETQ. The CDR3 runs to 14 residues.

V and J are TRBV13 and TRBJ1-3; D not resolved. V dropped 5 bases and J dropped 4 bases, with 15 bases sitting between them. The CDR3 contains 15 residues. In germline, CDR1 is PRHDT, CDR2 FYEKMQ (reference sequence). CDR3 in amino acids: CASSLRQVSGNTIYF. The CDR3 bases are TGTGCCAGCAGCCTTCGCCAGGTCTCCGGAAACACCATATATTTT. Supplemented by reference TRBV13 and TRBJ1-3, the full variable domain reads AAGVIQSPRHLIKEKRETATLKCYPIPRHDTVYWYQQGPGQDPQFLISFYEKMQSDKGSIPDRFSAQQFSDYHSELNMSSLELGDSALYFCASSLRQVSGNTIYFGEGSWLTVV.